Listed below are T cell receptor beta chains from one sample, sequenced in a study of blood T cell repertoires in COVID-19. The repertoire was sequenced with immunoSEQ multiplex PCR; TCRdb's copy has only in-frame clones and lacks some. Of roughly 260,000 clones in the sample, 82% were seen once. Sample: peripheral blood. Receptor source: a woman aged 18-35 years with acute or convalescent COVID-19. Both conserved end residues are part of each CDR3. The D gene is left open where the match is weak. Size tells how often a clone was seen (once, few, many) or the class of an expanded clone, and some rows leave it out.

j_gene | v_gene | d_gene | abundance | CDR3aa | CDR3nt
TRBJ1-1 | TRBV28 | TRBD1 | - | CASIPQGAYTEAFF | TGTGCCAGCATCCCCCAGGGGGCGTACACTGAAGCTTTCTTT
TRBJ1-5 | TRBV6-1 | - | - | CASSEAWGGLIGEVQPQHF | TGTGCCAGCAGTGAAGCTTGGGGGGGCCTTATAGGGGAAGTTCAGCCCCAGCATTTT
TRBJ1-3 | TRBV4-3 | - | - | CASSQDGRGPGNTIYF | TGCGCCAGCAGCCAAGATGGTAGGGGCCCTGGAAACACCATATATTTT
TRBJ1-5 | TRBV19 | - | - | CASSIGGASNQPQHF | TGTGCCAGTAGTATTGGGGGCGCGAGCAATCAGCCCCAGCATTTT
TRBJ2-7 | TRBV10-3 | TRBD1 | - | CAISAGTGRYEQYF | TGTGCCATCAGCGCCGGGACAGGGAGATACGAGCAGTACTTC
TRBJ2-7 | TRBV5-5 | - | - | CASTPGPREEPYEQYF | TGTGCCAGCACCCCGGGGCCGCGGGAAGAACCCTACGAGCAGTACTTC
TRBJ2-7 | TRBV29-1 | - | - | CSVETDRSYEQYF | TGCAGCGTTGAAACGGACAGATCCTACGAGCAGTACTTC
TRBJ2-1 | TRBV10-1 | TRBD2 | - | CASSRGGGDNEQFF | TGCGCCAGCAGTAGGGGTGGGGGGGACAATGAGCAGTTCTTC
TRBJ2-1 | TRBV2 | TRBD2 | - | CASSGRLAGGPGNEQFF | TGTGCCAGCAGTGGCCGACTAGCGGGAGGGCCTGGCAATGAGCAGTTCTTC
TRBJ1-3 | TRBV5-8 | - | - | CASSSRTIFPAGNTIYF | TGTGCCAGCAGCTCCCGGACAATTTTTCCCGCTGGAAACACCATATATTTT
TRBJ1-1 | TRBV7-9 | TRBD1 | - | CASSLVPGQENTEAFF | TGTGCCAGCAGCTTAGTCCCGGGACAGGAGAACACTGAAGCTTTCTTT
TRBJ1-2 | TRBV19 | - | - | CASTLGDGYTF | TGTGCCAGTACCCTCGGGGATGGCTACACCTTC
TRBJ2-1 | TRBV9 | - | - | CASSVESRGYNEQFF | TGTGCCAGCAGCGTAGAGAGCCGGGGCTACAATGAGCAGTTCTTC
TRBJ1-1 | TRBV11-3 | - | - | CASSSDRGTEAFF | TGTGCCAGCAGCTCGGACCGGGGGACTGAAGCTTTCTTT
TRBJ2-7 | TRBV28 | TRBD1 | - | CASSFWDRGNEQYF | TGTGCCAGCAGTTTCTGGGACAGGGGGAACGAGCAGTACTTC
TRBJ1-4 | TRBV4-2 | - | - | CASSQQGGGDEKLFF | TGTGCCAGCAGCCAACAGGGCGGTGGAGATGAAAAACTGTTTTTT
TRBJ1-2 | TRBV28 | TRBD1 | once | CASSGQGHGYGYTF | TGTGCCAGCAGTGGACAGGGCCACGGATATGGCTACACCTTC
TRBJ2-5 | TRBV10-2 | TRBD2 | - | CASSVSLAGVETQYF | TGCGCCAGCAGTGTATCACTAGCGGGAGTCGAGACCCAGTACTTC
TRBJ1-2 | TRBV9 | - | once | CASNPGGGGYTF | TGTGCCAGCAATCCAGGAGGTGGTGGCTACACCTTC
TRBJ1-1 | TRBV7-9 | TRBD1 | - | CASSLIGQGSTEAFF | TGTGCCAGCAGCTTAATAGGACAGGGTAGCACTGAAGCTTTCTTT
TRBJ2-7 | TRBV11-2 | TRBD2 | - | CASSLVPSVLAGDYEQYF | TGTGCCAGCAGCTTAGTCCCATCGGTTCTAGCGGGAGACTACGAGCAGTACTTC
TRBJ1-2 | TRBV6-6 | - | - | CASSYSGGDGYTF | TGTGCCAGCAGTTACTCGGGCGGGGATGGCTACACCTTC
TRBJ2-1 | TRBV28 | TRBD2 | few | CASRLAGSYNEQFF | TGTGCCAGCAGACTAGCGGGATCCTACAATGAGCAGTTCTTC
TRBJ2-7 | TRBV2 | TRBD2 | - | CASQGWGLAGPRGEQYF | TGTGCCAGCCAGGGGTGGGGACTAGCGGGACCACGGGGCGAGCAGTACTTC
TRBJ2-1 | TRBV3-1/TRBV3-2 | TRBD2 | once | CASSQDPGLVPRGSYNEQFF | TGTGCCAGCAGCCAAGATCCCGGACTAGTGCCCCGGGGCTCCTACAATGAGCAGTTCTTC
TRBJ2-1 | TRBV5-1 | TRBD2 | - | CASSLLDTGLAGEQFF | TGCGCCAGCAGCTTGTTGGACACCGGACTAGCAGGGGAGCAGTTCTTC
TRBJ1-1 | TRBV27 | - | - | CASSFGGPVTEAFF | TGTGCCAGCAGTTTCGGGGGGCCGGTCACTGAAGCTTTCTTT
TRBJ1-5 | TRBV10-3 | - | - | CATESEAAYSNQPQHF | TGTGCCACTGAGTCGGAGGCAGCCTATAGCAATCAGCCCCAGCATTTT
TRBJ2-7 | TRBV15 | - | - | CATSARTARTEQYF | TGTGCCACCAGCGCGCGGACAGCGCGTACCGAGCAGTACTTC
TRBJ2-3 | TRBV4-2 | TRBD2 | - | CASSQTTSGTDTQYF | TGTGCCAGCAGCCAAACCACTAGCGGCACAGATACGCAGTATTTT
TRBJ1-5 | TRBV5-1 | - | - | CASSPGERGNQPQHF | TGCGCCAGCAGCCCGGGGGAACGGGGCAATCAGCCCCAGCATTTT
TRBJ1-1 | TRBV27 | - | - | CASSLSITGRSAFF | TGTGCCAGCAGTTTATCGATTACAGGGAGATCAGCTTTCTTT
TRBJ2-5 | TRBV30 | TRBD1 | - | CAWGLLPGQGASEVQYF | TGTGCCTGGGGACTATTACCGGGACAGGGGGCCTCTGAGGTCCAGTACTTC